A single T cell receptor (beta chain) is shown here with its context. Its antigen is unknown. Library construction relied on the immunoSEQ multiplex PCR assay. For the multiplex PCR, a mixture combining 60 forward primers for TCR Vbeta segments and 13 reverse primers for TCR Jbeta segments was used. The CDR3 region of rearranged TCR beta genes was amplified from genomic DNA by a multiplex PCR assay. The amplified TCR beta libraries were sequenced on the Illumina HiSeq System as 87-base-pair reads. The study's own analysis went as follows. In a later analysis, 70 million to 95 million unique TCR beta chains were counted across the 690 or so repertoires, and around 10 million of these chains were shared by at least two donors. Raw reads were error-corrected and collapsed into unique sequences with a nearest-neighbor algorithm that merged closely related sequences to remove PCR and sequencing errors. V, D and J gene segments were assigned by aligning CDR3 sequences to IMGT reference sequences. For a sequence to be retained, a match of at least six nucleotides to both a V gene segment and a J gene segment was required. Rearrangements were called productive when the CDR3 lacked stop codons and stayed in frame with V and J; all others were non-productive. CDR3 was defined according to IMGT convention as the region running from the second conserved V-encoded cysteine to the conserved J-encoded phenylalanine. In an earlier analysis of roughly 610 of the donors, sequences lacking an unambiguous match to a single V gene segment were excluded. An earlier analysis of 500 to 700 of the donors classified V segments as functional when productive rearrangements were above 56.7% and as segregating when the standard deviation between donors was above 5%. A statistical classification framework was built for diagnosing cytomegalovirus status from the catalog of TCR beta chain sequences. In a later analysis, TCR nucleotide sequences were compared against IMGT/GENE-DB human TR gene sequences so that V and J genes could be assigned. Using the TCRdist pipeline, a later analysis assigned CDR3 sequences along with most-parsimonious VDJ recombination scenarios. A later analysis defined each TCR beta chain by its CDR3 amino acid sequence plus V-gene family, and excluded reads lacking a unique V-gene family. To address suspected cross-contamination and a sequencing artifact, a later analysis removed some 620 highly shared, low-generation-probability nucleotide sequences. A later analysis calculated a clonal expansion index for each public chain from normalized within-repertoire ranks of inferred template counts. A later analysis computed generation probabilities with a VDJ recombination model fitted to out-of-frame rearrangements, and checked the results against IGoR. In a later analysis, TCR-TCR, TCR-HLA and TCR-CMV co-occurrence was scored with hypergeometric tests, and a repertoire-size bias correction was applied to TCR pairs. A later analysis estimated false discovery rates by permuting HLA or CMV assignments 20 times. In a later analysis, co-occurring TCRs were grouped with DBSCAN, and TCRdist sequence similarity was added when clustering was performed within HLA-allele-positive subsets. Repertoires with fewer than 30,000 or more than 120,000 public chains, plus five repertoires with anomalous nucleotide sharing, were excluded from co-occurrence clustering. In TCRdb, the immuneACCESS table is reduced to in-frame sequences with V and J assigned. These tables do not hold every clone; where another copy was compared, an unresolved V gene accounts for under half, and the others remain unexplained. The V and J calls and clone size are taken from that table; D and trimming were inferred from the DNA. The sample table gives around 190,000 clones. Together, the top ten hold under 1% of the sample.

The cohort was made up of hundreds of healthy bone marrow donors. All cohort members were sampled while nominally healthy, although unrecorded immune exposures were likely present. The donor tested CMV seropositive, placing the donor among the 290 or so seropositive members of the cohort. Every donor gave a peripheral blood sample, and the peripheral blood mononuclear cells from that sample were used for TCR beta sequencing. The Qiagen DNeasy Blood Extraction Kit was used to extract genomic DNA from the blood cell samples. This record belongs to a study of cytomegalovirus exposure and HLA in healthy donors (dated by TCRdb to about 2017). Concerning the study at large: An earlier analysis of 587 of the donors reported 276 Gb of sequence data and about 120 million unique TCR beta sequences obtained from about 170 million T cells. A later analysis re-examined previously published TCR beta repertoires from roughly 720 donors and added high-resolution HLA genotyping to investigate patterns of TCR occurrence. Typing coverage varied by locus: roughly 629-640 donors for A, B, C, DRB1 and DQB1; approximately 560 for DQA1; about 570 for DPA1; approximately 470 for DPB1. The genetic ancestry cluster associated with self-reported Caucasian donors included about 84% of the roughly 380 genotyped donors. Besides the first cohort of roughly 640 subjects, a separate validation cohort made up of over 95 different subjects was used. The later analysis used no new phenotypic data to find candidate immune exposures, relying instead on TCR beta sequences and their occurrence across donors. The study combined high-throughput TCR immunosequencing, statistical association of individual TCRs with disease status, and machine learning to predict cytomegalovirus infection status. Every repertoire in the discovery cohort had been generated on one and the same sequencing platform. Donor age, sex, ethnicity and CMV serostatus were compiled alongside the repertoire data. Among about 390 genotyped donors of the cohort, an average of 235,054 unique TCR beta nucleotide sequences were sequenced per donor, roughly 20% of them non-productive. A later genetic analysis took genome-wide SNP genotypes for about 60% of the roughly 670 donors and used that subset as a discovery cohort. Roughly 5 DR-DQ haplotypes were handled as single units for association and clustering because linkage in the cohort was strong. An earlier analysis of fewer than 700 of the donors applied high-throughput TCR beta sequencing to assess whether each TCR beta V gene segment acted as functional or pseudogenic. The study aimed to test whether signatures of past pathogen exposure could be identified by cataloging public T cell receptors. An early release that covered 500 to 800 HLA-typed donors contained approximately 300 gigabases of sequencing data and tens of millions of unique TCR sequences. Both class I and class II loci were covered by HLA typing, at four-digit resolution. The study profiled the T cell repertoires of 500 to 800 subjects by immunosequencing and related them to cytomegalovirus serostatus.

Results and caveats for the whole study, not just this receptor: In a later analysis, several top co-occurrence clusters were reported to appear linked to parvovirus B19, influenza, CMV and Epstein-Barr virus. In a later analysis, about 16,000 TCR beta sequences were associated with specific HLA alleles at a false discovery rate of 0.05. Most TCR sequences were seen in very few donors, while some public TCRs were found in many individuals. HLA typing was unavailable for some donors at each locus, so association tests used only the typed subset. In a later analysis, TCR association rates were found to vary across HLA loci, with the most associated TCRs seen for DRB1 alleles and the fewest for HLA-C alleles. Only TCR beta chains were sequenced in this cohort, and the absence of alpha or paired-chain data limited detectable features. For the cohort, immune exposure information was limited to CMV serostatus. In a later genetic analysis, fewer N-insertions in productive TCRs were reported among donors in an Asian-associated ancestry cluster than the roughly 700-donor mean. The study gave a list of under 200 TCR beta chains associated with cytomegalovirus. In vitro tests confirmed that a few of the cytomegalovirus-associated TCR beta chains recognize cytomegalovirus antigens. In an earlier analysis of 587 of the donors, most TCR beta V segments appeared in productive rearrangements about 87% or about 30% of the time, broadly matching IMGT annotations. The earlier analysis of around 600 of the donors excluded roughly 17 rarely observed V segments, including chromosome 9 orphons, because counts were too low. A cluster of highly shared sequence variants was judged likely to represent a technical artifact of the sequencing pipeline. The authors suggested that the approach could potentially be generalized to other disease states and immunological phenotypes. In both the original and validation cohorts, the classifier was reported to diagnose cytomegalovirus status with high specificity and sensitivity. Roughly uniform sequencing depth across donors was assumed in presence/absence analyses, although this assumption may not hold. When HLA alleles, especially DR and DQ, strongly co-occurred, attributing TCR associations to individual alleles was difficult. Linkage disequilibrium might explain the correlated functional status among segregating V segments, but an unknown experimental factor could not be excluded. Most CMV-associated TCR beta chains appeared to be HLA-restricted in a later analysis, and the HLA associations seemed to be driven largely by CMV exposure. Compared with equally common non-associated chains, HLA-associated TCR beta chains in a later analysis were more clonally expanded and had lower generation probabilities. In a later genetic analysis, a missense DCLRE1C variant was associated with V-gene and J-gene trimming of TCR beta chains, and the association was replicated in an independent cohort. A further reported finding was that TCR beta sequences accurately predicted the HLA-A and HLA-B alleles for most subjects in the first cohort.

Sequencing input: PBMCs. The TCR was taken from a woman aged 25 to 39 in good health and CMV-seropositive.

Here is the DNA: TGTGCCAGCAGTTCGATCCCGGGACTTAATCAGCCCCAGCATTTT. Its translation reads: CASSSIPGLNQPQHF. The chain joins TRBV27 to TRBJ1-5; 5 matching bases give a weak D call of TRBD1. The CDR3, cysteine through phenylalanine, is 15 amino acids long. The sequence is cut down to CDR3 DNA, 45 bases in frame from base 1. The germline ends are 14 bases apart after V is trimmed by 4 bases and J by 4 bases. CDR1 and CDR2 are read off the germline V gene (reference sequence) as MNHEY and SMNVEV.